This T cell receptor (beta chain) emerged from a study of cytomegalovirus exposure and HLA in healthy donors. The V gene end was trimmed by 0 bases and the J gene end by 4 bases; junction bases not matched to a gene: 14. CDR1 and CDR2 from the germline V gene are SGDLS and YYNGEE. This CDR3 has 19 amino acids. Findings and caveats of the study: In a later analysis, V- and J-gene trimming of beta chains associated with a DCLRE1C missense variant, replicated independently.

With regard to this clone: Its target is unknown.

A multiplex PCR was run with 60 Vbeta primers and 13 Jbeta primers. The repertoire was sequenced with immunoSEQ multiplex PCR; TCRdb's copy has only in-frame clones and lacks some. The table lists about 170,000 clones, over 80% of them singletons. The specimen was PBMCs. The V gene is TRBV9, the J gene TRBJ2-1, with TRBD1 identical over 9 bases. The TCR comes from a boy aged 2 to 9 in good health and CMV-seronegative. The CDR3 is CASSVEDRGLRRDYNEQFF. CDR3 in DNA: TGTGCCAGCAGCGTAGAGGACAGGGGTCTTAGGAGGGATTACAATGAGCAGTTCTTC.